This entry features one TCR beta chain sequence. The sample is drawn from a study of T cells after somatic rescue of genetic block. Clones were read by immunoSEQ multiplex PCR, and TCRdb kept only the in-frame ones, dropping some. The table shows about 72,000 clones, with approximately 90% occurring only once. The CDR3 is made up of 14 amino acids. Trimming shortened V by 0 bases and J by 2 bases, and 6 bases separated the two germline ends. Per germline, CDR1 SNHLY and CDR2 FYNNEI. The sequenced material came from peripheral blood mononuclear cells (PBMCs). The chain employs TRBV2 and TRBJ2-3, with unresolved D. The sequence was collected from a man in his thirties or forties. The CDR3 coding sequence is TGTGCCAGCAGTGAAGCGCTTATCACAGATACGCAGTATTTT. It translates to CASSEALITDTQYF.